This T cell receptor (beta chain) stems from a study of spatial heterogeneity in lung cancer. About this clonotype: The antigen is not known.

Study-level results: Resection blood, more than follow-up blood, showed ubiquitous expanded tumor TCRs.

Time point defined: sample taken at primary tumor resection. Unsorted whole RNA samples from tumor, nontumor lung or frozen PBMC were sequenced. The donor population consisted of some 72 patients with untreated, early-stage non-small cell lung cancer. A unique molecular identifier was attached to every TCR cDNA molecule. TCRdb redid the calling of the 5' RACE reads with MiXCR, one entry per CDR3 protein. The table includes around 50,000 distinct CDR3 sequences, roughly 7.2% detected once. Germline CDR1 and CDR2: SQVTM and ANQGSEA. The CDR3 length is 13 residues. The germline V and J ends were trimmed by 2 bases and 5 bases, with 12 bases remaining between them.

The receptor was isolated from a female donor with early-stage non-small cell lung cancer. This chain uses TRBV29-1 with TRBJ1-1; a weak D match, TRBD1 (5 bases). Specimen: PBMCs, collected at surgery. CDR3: CSVELQGETEAFF. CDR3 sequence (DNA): TGCAGCGTTGAATTGCAGGGTGAAACTGAAGCTTTCTTT. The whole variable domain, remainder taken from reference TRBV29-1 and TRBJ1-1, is SAVISQKPSRDICQRGTSLTIQCQVDSQVTMMFWYRQQPGQSLTLIATANQGSEATYESGFVIDKFPISRPNLTFSTLTVSNMSPEDSSIYLCSVELQGETEAFFGQGTRLTVV.